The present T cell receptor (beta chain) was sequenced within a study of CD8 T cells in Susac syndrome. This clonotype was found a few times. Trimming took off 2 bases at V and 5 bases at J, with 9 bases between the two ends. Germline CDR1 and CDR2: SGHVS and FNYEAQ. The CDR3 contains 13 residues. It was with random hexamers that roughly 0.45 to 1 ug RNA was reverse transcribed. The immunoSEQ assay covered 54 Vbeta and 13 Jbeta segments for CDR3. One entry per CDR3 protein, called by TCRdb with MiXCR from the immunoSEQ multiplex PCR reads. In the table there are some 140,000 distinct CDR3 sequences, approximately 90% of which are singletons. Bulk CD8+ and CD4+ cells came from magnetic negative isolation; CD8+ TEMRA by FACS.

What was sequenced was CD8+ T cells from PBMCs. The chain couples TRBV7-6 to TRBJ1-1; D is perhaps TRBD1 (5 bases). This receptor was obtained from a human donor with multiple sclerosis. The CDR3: CASSLSGRTEAFF. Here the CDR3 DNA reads TGTGCCAGCAGCTTATCGGGGCGGACTGAAGCTTTCTTT.